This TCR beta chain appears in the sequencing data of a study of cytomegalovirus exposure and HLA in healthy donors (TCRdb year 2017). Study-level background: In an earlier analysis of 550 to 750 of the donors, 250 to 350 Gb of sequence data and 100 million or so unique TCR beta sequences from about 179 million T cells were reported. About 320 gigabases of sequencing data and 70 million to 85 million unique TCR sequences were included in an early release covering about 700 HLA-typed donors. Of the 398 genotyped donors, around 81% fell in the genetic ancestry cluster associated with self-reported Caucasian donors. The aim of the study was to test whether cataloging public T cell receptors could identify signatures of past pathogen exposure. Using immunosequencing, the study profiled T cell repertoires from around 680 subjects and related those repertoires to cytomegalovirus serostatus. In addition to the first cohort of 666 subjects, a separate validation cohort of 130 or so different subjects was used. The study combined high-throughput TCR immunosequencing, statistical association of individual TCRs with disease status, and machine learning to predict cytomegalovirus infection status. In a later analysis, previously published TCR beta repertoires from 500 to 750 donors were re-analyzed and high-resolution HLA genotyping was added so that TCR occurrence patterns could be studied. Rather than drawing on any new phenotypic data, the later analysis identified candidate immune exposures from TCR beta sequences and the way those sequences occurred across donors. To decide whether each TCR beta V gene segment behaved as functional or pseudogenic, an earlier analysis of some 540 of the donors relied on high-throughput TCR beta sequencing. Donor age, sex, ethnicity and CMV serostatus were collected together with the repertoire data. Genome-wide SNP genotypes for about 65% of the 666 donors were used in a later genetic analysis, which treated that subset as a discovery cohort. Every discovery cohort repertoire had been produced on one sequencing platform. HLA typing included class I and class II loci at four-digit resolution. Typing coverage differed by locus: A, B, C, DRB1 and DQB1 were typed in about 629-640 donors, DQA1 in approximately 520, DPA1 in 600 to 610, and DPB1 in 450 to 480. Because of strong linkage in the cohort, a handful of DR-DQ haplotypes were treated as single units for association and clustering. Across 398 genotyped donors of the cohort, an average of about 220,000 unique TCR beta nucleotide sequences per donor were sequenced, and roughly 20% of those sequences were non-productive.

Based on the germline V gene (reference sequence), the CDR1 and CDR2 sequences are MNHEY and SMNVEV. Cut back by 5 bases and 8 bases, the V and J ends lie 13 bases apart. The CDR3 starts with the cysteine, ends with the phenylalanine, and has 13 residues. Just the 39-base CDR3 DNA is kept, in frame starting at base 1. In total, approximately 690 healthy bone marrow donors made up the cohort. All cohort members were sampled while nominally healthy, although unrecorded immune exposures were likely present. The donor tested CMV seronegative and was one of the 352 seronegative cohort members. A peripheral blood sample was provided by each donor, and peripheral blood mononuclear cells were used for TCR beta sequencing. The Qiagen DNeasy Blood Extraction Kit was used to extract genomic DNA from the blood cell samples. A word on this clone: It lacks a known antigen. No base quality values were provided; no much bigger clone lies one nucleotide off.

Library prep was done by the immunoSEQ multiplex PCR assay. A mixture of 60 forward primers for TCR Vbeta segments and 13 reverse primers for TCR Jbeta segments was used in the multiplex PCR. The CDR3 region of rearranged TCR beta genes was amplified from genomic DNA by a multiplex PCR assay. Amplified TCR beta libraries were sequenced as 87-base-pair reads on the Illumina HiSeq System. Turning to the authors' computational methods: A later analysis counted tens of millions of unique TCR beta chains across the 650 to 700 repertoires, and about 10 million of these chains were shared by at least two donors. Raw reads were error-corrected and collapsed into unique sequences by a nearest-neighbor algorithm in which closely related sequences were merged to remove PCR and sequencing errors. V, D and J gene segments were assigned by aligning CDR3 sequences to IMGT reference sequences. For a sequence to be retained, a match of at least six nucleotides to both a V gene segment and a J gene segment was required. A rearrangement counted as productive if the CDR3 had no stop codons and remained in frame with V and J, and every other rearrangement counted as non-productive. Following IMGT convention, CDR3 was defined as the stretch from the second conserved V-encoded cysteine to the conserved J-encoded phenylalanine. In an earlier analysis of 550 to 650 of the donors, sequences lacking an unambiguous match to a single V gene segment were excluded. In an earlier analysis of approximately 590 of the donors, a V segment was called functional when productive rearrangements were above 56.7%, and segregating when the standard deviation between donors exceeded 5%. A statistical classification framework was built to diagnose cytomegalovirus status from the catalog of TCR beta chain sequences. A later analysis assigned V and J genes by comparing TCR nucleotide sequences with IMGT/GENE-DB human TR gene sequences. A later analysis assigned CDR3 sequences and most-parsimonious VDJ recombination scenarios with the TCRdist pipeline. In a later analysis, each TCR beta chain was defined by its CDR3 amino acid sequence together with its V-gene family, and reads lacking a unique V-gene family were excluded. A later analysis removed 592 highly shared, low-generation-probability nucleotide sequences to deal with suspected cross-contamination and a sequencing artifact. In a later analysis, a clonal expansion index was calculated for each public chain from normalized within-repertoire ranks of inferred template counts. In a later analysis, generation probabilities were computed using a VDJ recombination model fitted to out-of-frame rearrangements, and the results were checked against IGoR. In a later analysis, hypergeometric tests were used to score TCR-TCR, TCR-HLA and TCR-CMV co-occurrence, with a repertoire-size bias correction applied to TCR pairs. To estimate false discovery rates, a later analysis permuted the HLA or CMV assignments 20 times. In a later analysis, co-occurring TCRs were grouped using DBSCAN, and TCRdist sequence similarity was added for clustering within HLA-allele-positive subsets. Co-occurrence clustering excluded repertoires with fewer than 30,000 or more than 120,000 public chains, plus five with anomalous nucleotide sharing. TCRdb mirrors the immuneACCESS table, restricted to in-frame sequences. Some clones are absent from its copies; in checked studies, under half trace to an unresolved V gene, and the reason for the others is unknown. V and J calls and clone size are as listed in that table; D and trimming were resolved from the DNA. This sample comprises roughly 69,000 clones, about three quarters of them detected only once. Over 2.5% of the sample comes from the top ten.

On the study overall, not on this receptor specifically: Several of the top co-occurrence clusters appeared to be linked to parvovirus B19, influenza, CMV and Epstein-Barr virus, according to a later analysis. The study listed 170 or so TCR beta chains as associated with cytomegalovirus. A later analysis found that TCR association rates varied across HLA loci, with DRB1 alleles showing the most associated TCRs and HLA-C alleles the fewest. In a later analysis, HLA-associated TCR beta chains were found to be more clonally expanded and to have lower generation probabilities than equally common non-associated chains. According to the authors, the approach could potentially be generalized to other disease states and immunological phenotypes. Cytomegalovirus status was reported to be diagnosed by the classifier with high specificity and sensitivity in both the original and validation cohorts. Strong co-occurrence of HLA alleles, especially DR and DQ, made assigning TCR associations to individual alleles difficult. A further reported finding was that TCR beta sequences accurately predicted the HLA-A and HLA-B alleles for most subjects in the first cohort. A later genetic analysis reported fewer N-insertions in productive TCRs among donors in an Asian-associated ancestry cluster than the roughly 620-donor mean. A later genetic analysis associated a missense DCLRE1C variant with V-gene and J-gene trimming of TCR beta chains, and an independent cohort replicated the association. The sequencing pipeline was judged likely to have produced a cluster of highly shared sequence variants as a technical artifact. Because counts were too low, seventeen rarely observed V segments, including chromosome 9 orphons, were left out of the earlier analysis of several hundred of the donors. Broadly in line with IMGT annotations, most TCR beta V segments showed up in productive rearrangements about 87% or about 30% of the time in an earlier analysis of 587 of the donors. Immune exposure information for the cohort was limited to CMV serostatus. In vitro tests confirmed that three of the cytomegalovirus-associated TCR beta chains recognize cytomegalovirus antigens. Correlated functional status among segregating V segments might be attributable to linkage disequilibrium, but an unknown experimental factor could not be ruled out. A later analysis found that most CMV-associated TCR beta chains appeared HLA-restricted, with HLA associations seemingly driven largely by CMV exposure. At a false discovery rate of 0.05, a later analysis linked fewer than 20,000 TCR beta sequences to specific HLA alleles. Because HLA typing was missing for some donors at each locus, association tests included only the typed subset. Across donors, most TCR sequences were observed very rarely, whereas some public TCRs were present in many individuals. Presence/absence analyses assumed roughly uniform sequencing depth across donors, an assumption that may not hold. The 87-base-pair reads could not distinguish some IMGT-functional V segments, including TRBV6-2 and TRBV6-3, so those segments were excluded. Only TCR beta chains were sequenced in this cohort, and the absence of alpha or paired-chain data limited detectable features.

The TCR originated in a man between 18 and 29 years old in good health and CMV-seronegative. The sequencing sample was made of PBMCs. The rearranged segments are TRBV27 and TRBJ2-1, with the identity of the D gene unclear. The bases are TGTGCCAGCAGTCCACTCTCGAGCGATGAGCAGTTCTTC. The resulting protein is CASSPLSSDEQFF.